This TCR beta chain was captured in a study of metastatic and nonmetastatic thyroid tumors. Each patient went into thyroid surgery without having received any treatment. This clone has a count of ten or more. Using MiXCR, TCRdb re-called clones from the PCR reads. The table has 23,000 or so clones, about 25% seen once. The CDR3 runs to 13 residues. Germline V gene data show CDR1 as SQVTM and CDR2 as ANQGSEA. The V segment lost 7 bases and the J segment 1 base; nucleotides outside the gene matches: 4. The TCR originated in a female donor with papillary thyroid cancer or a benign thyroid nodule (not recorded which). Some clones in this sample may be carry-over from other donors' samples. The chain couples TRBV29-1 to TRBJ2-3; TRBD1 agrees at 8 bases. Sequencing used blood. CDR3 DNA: TGCAGCGCGACAGGGGAAGGCACAGATACGCAGTATTTT. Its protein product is CSATGEGTDTQYF.